This T cell receptor (beta chain) stems from a study of early T cells in non-severe SARS-CoV-2 infection. Looking at the study overall: The study sequenced bulk RNA from unsorted whole blood, with chains unpaired.

cDNA molecules, individually, were tagged with unique molecular identifiers. TCRdb recomputed calls from the 5' RACE reads with MiXCR, one row per CDR3 protein. The top ten clones hold under 8% of a sample with about 83,000 distinct CDR3 sequences, 12% of them seen once. There are 16 residues in the CDR3. Study-level findings and limits: Anti-spike CD8 responses were favored in VDJdb matching, and private and CD4 specificities were missed.

This clonotype was detected ten times or more. Antigen specificity is unknown. The sequence was obtained from an adult who was a healthcare worker with PCR-confirmed SARS-CoV-2 infection or an uninfected control (not recorded which). The sequencing sample was made of whole blood. J is TRBJ2-3 and V is TRBV21-1; TRBD1 is taken as the D call from the table, unchecked against the DNA. TRBV21-1 is a pseudogene. The CDR3 region is CASSPCSRESTDTQYF. The DNA of the CDR3 is TGTGCCAGCAGTCCCTGTTCCAGGGAGAGCACAGATACGCAGTATTTT.